A single T cell receptor beta chain is shown here with its context. The source of the sample is a study of blood T cell repertoires in COVID-19. Across the study: COVID-19 samples from acute and convalescent phases originated in the United States, Italy and Spain. PBMCs, B-cell-depleted T cells, or T cells were the source of the cDNA or gDNA that made up the material.

Original processing notes: Estimated nucleated cell counts came from reference gene primer amplification. TCRdb's copy holds only in-frame clones and misses some; the assay was immunoSEQ multiplex PCR. V, J and clone size derive from that table, while D and trimming were established from the DNA sequence. Of 100,000 to 150,000 clones detected, around nine tenths appear once; the ten largest clones hold approximately 2.3%. CDR3 length: 12 residues. Germline CDR1 SGHVS, CDR2 FQNEAQ. V lost 3 bases, J lost 9 bases, and 10 bases lay in between. The V gene is TRBV7-8, the J gene TRBJ2-3; D is unresolved. Sequencing was done on a sample of peripheral blood. The receptor's source is a man aged 70 or older with active COVID-19. CDR3: CASSFSSETQYF. The CDR3 nucleotides read TGTGCCAGCAGCTTCTCCTCCGAGACGCAGTATTTT.